The entry below gives a single TCR beta chain sequence along with its context. What it binds is not known. This sample also contains other DNA sequences that code for the same CDR3. This specimen comes from a study of beta chain features in type 1 diabetes. Whole-study context: The samples had about 110,000,000 sorted cells examined in all. Study-level findings and limits: Insertions at VDJ junctions were less frequent in type 1 diabetes patients. These patients also deleted more nucleotides at the same junctions. All four CD4+ subsets from Type 1 diabetes patients carried moderately but significantly shorter TCRB CDR3s.

CDR1 is SGHTA and CDR2 is FQGNSA in the germline V gene. V dropped 0 bases and J dropped 3 bases, with 6 bases sitting between them. This CDR3 contains 13 residues. Expressed TCRB transcripts got sequenced, as all isolated RNA was reverse transcribed. Data came from immunoSEQ multiplex PCR; TCRdb stores just in-frame clones and leaves some out. The sample lists a few hundred thousand clones, about 29% occurring once. This TCR derives from a man aged 18 to 35 in good health. The chain carries TRBV7-2 and TRBJ2-7; unclear D gene. Sample: naive CD4+ T cells from blood. Written as DNA, the CDR3 is TGTGCCAGCAGCTTAGCGGGATACTACGAGCAGTACTTC. The encoded protein is CASSLAGYYEQYF.